The entry that follows covers one TCR beta chain sequence. Its antigen is not known. The CDR3 spans 14 residues. The junction had 7 bases not matched to a gene; V was cut back by 6 bases and J by 6 bases. Germline V CDR1 and CDR2: SGHRS, YFSETQ. These data come from a study of shared clonotypes between healthy human individuals. An approximately 200 ng quantity of DNA, about 30,000 T cell genomes, went into the sorted-subset replicate PCRs. TCRdb keeps only in-frame clones here, not all; method: immunoSEQ multiplex PCR. The sample has roughly 2.4 million clones, more than 90% seen once. Study conclusions and caveats: Naive subsets, compared against memory subsets, generally had larger estimated richness values.

The chain is built from TRBV5-1 and TRBJ1-4, with TRBD1 matching over 8 bases. The sequenced sample consisted of naive CD4+ T cells sorted from blood. Subset described: CD45RA+ positively selected. The TCR was taken from a man in his late teens or twenties in good health. CDR3 amino acids: CASTSDRAYEKLFF. CDR3 DNA sequence: TGCGCCAGCACTTCGGACAGGGCCTATGAAAAACTGTTTTTT.